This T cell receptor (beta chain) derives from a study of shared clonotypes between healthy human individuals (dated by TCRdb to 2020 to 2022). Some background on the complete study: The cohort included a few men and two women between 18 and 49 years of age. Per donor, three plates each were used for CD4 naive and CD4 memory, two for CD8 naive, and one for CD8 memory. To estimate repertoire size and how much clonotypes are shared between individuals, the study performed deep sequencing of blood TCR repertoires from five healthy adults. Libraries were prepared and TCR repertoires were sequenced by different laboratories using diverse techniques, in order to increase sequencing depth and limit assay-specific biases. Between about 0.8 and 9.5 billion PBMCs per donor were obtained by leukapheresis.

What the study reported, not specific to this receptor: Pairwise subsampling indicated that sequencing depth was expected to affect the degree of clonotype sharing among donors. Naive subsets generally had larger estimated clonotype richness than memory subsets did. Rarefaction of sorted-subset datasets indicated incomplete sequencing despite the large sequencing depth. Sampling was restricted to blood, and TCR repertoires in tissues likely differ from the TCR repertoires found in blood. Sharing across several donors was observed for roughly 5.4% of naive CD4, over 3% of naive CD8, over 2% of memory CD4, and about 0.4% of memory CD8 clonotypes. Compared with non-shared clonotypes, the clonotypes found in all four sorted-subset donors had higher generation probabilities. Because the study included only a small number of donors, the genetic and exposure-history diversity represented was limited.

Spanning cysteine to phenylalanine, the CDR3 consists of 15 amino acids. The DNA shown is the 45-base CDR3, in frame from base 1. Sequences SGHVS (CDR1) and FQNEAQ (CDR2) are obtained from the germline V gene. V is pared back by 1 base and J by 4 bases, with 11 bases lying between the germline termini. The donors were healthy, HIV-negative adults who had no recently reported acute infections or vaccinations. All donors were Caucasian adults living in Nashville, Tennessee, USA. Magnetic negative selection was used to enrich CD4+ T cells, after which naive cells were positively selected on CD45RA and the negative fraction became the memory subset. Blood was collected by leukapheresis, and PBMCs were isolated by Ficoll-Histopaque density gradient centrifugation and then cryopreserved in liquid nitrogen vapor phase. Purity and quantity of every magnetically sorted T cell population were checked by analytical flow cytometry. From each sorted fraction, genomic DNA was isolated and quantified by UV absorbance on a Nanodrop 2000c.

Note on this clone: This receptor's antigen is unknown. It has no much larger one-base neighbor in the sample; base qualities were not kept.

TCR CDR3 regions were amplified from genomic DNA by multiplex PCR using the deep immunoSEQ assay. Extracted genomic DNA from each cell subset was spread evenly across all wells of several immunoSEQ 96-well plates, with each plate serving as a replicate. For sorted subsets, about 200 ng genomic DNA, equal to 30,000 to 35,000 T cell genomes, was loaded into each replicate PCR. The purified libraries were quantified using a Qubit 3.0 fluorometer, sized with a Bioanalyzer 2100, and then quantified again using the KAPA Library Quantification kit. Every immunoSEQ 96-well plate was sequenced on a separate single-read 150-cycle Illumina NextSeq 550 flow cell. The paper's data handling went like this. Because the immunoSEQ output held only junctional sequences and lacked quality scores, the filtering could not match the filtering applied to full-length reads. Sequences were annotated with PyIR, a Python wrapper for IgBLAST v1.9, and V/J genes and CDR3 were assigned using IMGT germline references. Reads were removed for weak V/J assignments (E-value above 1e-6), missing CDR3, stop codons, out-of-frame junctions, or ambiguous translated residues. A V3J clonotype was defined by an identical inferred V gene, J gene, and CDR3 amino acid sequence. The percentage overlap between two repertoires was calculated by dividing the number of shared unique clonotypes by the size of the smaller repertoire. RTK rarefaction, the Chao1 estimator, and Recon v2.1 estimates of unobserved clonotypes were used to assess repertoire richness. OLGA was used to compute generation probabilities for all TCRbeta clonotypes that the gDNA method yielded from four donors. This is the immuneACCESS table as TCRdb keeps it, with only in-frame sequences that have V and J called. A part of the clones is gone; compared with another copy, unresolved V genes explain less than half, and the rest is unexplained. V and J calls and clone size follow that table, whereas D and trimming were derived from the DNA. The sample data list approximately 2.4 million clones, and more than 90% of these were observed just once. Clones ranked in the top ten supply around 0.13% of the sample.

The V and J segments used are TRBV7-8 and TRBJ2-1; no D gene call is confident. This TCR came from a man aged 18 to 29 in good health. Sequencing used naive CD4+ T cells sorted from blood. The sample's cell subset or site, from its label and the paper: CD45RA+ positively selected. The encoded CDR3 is CASSLVVSDYNEQFF. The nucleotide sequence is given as TGTGCCAGCAGCTTAGTTGTGTCAGATTACAATGAGCAGTTCTTC.